The entry below gives a single TCR beta chain sequence along with its context. What it binds is not known. All TRB cDNA libraries came from 5' RACE performed with UMI labels. TCRdb re-analyzed the 5' RACE reads; it lists each CDR3 protein once, without DNA. This sample's clone table lists around 65,000 distinct CDR3 sequences. The record originates from a study of CXCR3-negative and CXCR3-positive naive CD8 T cells. Study-wide points: A higher hydrophobicity marked the TRB CDR3s of CXCR3-positive naive cells versus CXCR3-negative naive cells.

The length of the CDR3 is 13 residues. The rearrangement uses TRBV12-3 or TRBV12-4 and TRBJ2-7; TCRdb gives TRBD1 as the D gene, but with no DNA this cannot be confirmed. Sequencing was performed on naive CXCR3+ CD8+ T cells from blood. Sample subset: CD45RO-CCR7+CD27+CD95- naive CD8+ T cells expressing CXCR3 (TNR3+). The clonotype comes from a human donor in good health. Some clones in this sample may be carry-over from other donors' samples. This CDR3 reads CASTPGLSYEQYF.